The source of this T cell receptor (beta chain) is a study of blood T cell repertoires in COVID-19. Study-wide background: Two consecutive negative NP/OP PCR tests, clearance, or resolved symptoms defined Cohort 3 recovery. Donors in the United States, Italy and Spain gave samples during acute or convalescent COVID-19. The analysed material was cDNA or gDNA that came from T cells, B-cell-depleted T cells, or PBMCs.

This clone was counted a single time. The germline CDR1 and CDR2 sequences are SGHTA and FQGNSA. V was pared by 1 base and J by 9 bases, with 13 bases between. CDR3 length: 14 residues. Clones were read by immunoSEQ multiplex PCR, and TCRdb kept only the in-frame ones, dropping some. The data show 400,000 or so clones, about 89% seen once. Participant-given clinical history determined each cohort assignment. The clonotype originates from a man aged 40-55 years in a cohort exposed to, infected with or recovered from COVID-19 (not recorded which). The source material was PBMCs or T cells enriched from blood (not recorded which). The chain uses TRBV7-2 and TRBJ1-5; the D is unclear. CDR3 coding DNA: TGTGCCAGCAGCTTAGGACCAACCCTAGGGCCCCAGCATTTT. As protein: CASSLGPTLGPQHF.